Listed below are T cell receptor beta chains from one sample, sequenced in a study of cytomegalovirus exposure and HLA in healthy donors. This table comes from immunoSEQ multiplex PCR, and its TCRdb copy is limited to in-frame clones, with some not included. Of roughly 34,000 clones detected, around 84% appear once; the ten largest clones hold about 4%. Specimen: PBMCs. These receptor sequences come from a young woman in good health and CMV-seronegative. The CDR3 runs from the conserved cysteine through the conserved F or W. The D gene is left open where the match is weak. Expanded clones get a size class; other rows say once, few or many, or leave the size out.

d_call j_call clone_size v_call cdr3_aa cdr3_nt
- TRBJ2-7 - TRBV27 CASSLAAAAYEQYF TGTGCCAGCAGTTTAGCGGCTGCCGCCTACGAGCAGTACTTC
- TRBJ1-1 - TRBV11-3 CASSLSGQTNTEAFF TGTGCCAGCAGCCTTTCGGGACAAACGAACACTGAAGCTTTCTTT
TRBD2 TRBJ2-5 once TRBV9 CASSVEASGGTGTQYF TGTGCCAGCAGCGTAGAGGCCAGCGGGGGTACCGGGACCCAGTACTTC
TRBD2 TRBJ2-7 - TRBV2 CASSQRTSVSYEQYF TGTGCCAGCAGTCAACGGACTAGCGTCTCCTACGAGCAGTACTTC
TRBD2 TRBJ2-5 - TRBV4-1 CASSQWTSGGTQETQYF TGCGCCAGCAGCCAATGGACTAGCGGGGGAACCCAAGAGACCCAGTACTTC
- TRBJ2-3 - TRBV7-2 CASSPPFGEGTDTQYF TGTGCCAGCAGCCCCCCTTTTGGGGAGGGCACAGATACGCAGTATTTT
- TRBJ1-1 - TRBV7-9 CATKKQGSNTEAFF TGTGCCACGAAAAAACAGGGTAGTAACACTGAAGCTTTCTTT
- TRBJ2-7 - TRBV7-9 CASSLLQIPYEQYF TGTGCCAGCAGCTTGCTACAGATCCCCTACGAGCAGTACTTC
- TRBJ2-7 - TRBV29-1 CSVEVESSYEQYF TGCAGTGTTGAGGTGGAGAGCTCCTACGAGCAGTACTTC
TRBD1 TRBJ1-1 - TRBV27 CASSPTGGATEAFF TGTGCCAGCAGTCCCACAGGGGGGGCCACTGAAGCTTTCTTT
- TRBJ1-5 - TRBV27 CASSWGDGQPQNF TGTGCCAGCAGTTGGGGGGATGGCCAGCCCCAGAATTTT
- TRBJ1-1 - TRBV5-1 CASSLVYSGLNTEAFF TGCGCCAGCAGCTTGGTGTATTCAGGGTTGAACACTGAAGCTTTCTTT
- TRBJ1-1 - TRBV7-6 CASTATGGAPRAFF TGTGCCAGCACCGCCACGGGGGGCGCTCCTCGAGCTTTCTTT
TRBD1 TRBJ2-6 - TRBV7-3 CASSTGGSGANVLTF TGTGCCAGCAGCACAGGGGGCTCTGGGGCCAACGTCCTGACTTTC
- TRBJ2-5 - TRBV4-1 CASSQGHLEETQYF TGCGCCAGCAGCCAAGGACACCTGGAAGAGACCCAGTACTTC
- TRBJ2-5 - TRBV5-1 CASSFTAGQQETQYF TGCGCCAGCAGTTTTACGGCGGGACAGCAAGAGACCCAGTACTTC
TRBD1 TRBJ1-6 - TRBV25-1 CASIRDSENSPLHF TGTGCCAGCATCAGGGACAGCGAAAATTCACCCCTCCACTTT
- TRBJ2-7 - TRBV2 CASSETGYEQYF TGTGCCAGCAGTGAAACGGGCTACGAGCAGTACTTC
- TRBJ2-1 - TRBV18 CASSPQEAQGVQFF TGTGCCAGCTCACCACAGGAGGCCCAAGGAGTGCAGTTCTTC
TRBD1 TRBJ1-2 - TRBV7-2 CASSLTGGDGNYGYTF TGTGCCAGCAGCTTAACAGGGGGCGATGGGAACTATGGCTACACCTTC
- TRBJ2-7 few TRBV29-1 CSVQDISYEQYF TGCAGCGTCCAGGACATCTCCTACGAGCAGTACTTC
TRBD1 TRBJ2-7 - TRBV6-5 CASSPIPQGGEQYF TGTGCCAGCAGTCCGATACCACAGGGGGGCGAGCAGTACTTC
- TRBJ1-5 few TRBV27 CASSPSTGNQPQHF TGTGCCAGCAGTCCCTCGACAGGAAATCAGCCCCAGCATTTT
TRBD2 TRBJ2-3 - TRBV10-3 CAISESAGGPGDTQYF TGTGCCATCAGTGAGTCGGCGGGAGGGCCAGGGGATACGCAGTATTTT
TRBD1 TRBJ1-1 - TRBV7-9 CASSAQGATEAFF TGTGCCAGCAGCGCCCAGGGGGCAACTGAAGCTTTCTTT
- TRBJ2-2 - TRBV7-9 CASSPLPGELFF TGTGCCAGCAGCCCTCTCCCCGGGGAGCTGTTTTTT
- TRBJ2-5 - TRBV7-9 CASSFFLGQETQYF TGTGCCAGCAGCTTTTTTCTAGGACAAGAGACCCAGTACTTC
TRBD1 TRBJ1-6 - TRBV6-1 CAGSERTYRGDSPLHF TGTGCCGGCAGTGAGAGAACCTACAGGGGCGATTCACCCCTCCACTTT
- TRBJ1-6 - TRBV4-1 CASSQEPGLINSPLHF TGCGCCAGCAGCCAAGAACCGGGACTTATTAATTCACCCCTCCACTTT
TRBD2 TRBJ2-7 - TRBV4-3 CASSQDRVAGGPQYF TGCGCCAGCAGCCAAGATCGAGTAGCGGGAGGTCCACAGTACTTC
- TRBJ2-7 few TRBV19 CASSMVGYYEQYF TGTGCCAGTAGTATGGTGGGCTACTACGAGCAGTACTTC
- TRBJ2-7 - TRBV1 CTSSQKPPRQVRYEQYF TGCACCAGCAGCCAGAAGCCTCCCCGACAGGTTCGATACGAGCAGTACTTC
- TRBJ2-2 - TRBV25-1 CASSEFNGELFF TGTGCCAGCAGTGAATTTAACGGGGAGCTGTTTTTT
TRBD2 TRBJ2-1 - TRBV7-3 CASSTLAGGPREQFF TGTGCCAGCAGCACACTAGCGGGGGGGCCCCGTGAGCAGTTCTTC
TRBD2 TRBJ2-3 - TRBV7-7 CASTNSGGPSTDTQYF TGTGCCAGCACCAATAGCGGGGGGCCTAGCACAGATACGCAGTATTTT
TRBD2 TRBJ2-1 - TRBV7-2 CASSPGLAGADEQFF TGTGCCAGCAGCCCCGGACTAGCGGGGGCGGATGAGCAGTTCTTC
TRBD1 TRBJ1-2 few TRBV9 CASSQTQGFHGYTF TGTGCCTCTTCTCAAACACAGGGGTTTCATGGCTACACCTTC
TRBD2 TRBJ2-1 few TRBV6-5 CASKLAGVGNEQFF TGTGCCAGCAAACTAGCGGGAGTGGGGAATGAGCAGTTCTTC
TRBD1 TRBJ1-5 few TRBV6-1 CASSGQGGQPQHF TGTGCCAGCAGTGGACAGGGAGGACAGCCCCAGCATTTT
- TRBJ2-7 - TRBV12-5 CASRGRGRSYEQYF TGTGCTAGTAGGGGGAGGGGCAGGTCCTACGAGCAGTACTTC
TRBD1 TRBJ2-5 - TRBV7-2 CASSLQGAKETQYF TGTGCCAGCAGCTTACAGGGGGCTAAAGAGACCCAGTACTTC
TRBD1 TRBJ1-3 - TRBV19 CASSILGQGVGNTIYF TGTGCCAGTAGTATACTGGGACAGGGTGTCGGAAACACCATATATTTT
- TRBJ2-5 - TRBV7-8 CASSLARVETQYF TGTGCCAGCAGCTTAGCGCGGGTAGAGACCCAGTACTTC
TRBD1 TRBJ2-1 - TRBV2 CASSGETGSYNEQFF TGTGCCAGCAGTGGAGAGACAGGGTCCTACAATGAGCAGTTCTTC
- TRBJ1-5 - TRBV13 CASSYGSNQPQHF TGTGCCAGCAGCTACGGTAGCAATCAGCCCCAGCATTTT
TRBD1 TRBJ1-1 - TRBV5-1 CASRPGTGGTEAFF TGCGCCAGCAGACCCGGGACAGGGGGTACTGAAGCTTTCTTT
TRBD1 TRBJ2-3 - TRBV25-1 CASSANRGPDTDTQYF TGTGCCAGCAGTGCGAACAGGGGCCCCGACACAGATACGCAGTATTTT
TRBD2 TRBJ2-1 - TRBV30 CAWSPTSAYNEQFF TGTGCCTGGAGCCCGACTAGCGCGTACAATGAGCAGTTCTTC
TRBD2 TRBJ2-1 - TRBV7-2 CASSSRAGGPYNEQFF TGTGCCAGCAGTTCAAGAGCGGGGGGGCCCTACAATGAGCAGTTCTTC
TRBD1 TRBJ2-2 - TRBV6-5 CASSPGTDNTGELFF TGTGCCAGCAGCCCCGGGACAGACAACACCGGGGAGCTGTTTTTT
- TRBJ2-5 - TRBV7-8 CASSLGGIDPKTQYF TGTGCCAGCAGCTTAGGAGGTATTGATCCTAAGACCCAGTACTTC